This T cell receptor (beta chain) was obtained from a study of cytomegalovirus exposure and HLA in healthy donors. The PCR ran on 60 Vbeta and 13 Jbeta primers. Method: immunoSEQ multiplex PCR; TCRdb's copy keeps in-frame clones and lacks some. The repertoire includes 110,000 to 150,000 clones, about 74% of them detected once, and 1.5% to 2% sits in the top ten. On this clone: Its specificity is not known.

There are 16 residues in the CDR3. The germline gives CDR1 KGHSH, CDR2 LQKENI. V was pared by 3 bases and J by 4 bases, with 5 bases of the junction left unmatched. Study results and caveats: Presence/absence analyses took donor sequencing depth as roughly uniform.

The clonotype originates from a middle-aged woman in good health and CMV-seronegative. V and J are TRBV18 and TRBJ2-1, with 11 bases aligning to TRBD2. Input material: PBMCs. The CDR3 bases are TGTGCCAGCTCACCGTCAGCTAGCGGGAGGTACAATGAGCAGTTCTTC. The encoded protein is CASSPSASGRYNEQFF.